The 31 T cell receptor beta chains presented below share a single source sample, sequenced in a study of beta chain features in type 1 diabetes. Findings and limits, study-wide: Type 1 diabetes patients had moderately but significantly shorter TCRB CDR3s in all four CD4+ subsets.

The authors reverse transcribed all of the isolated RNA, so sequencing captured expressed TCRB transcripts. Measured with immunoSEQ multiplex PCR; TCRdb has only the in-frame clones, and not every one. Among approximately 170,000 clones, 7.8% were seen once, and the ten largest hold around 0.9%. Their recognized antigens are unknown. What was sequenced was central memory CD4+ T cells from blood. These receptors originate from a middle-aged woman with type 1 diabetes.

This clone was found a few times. CDR3: CASSPPTGSVDTQYF. CDR3 nucleotide sequence: TGCGCCAGCAGCCCACCGACAGGTTCGGTGGATACGCAGTATTTT. The chain joins TRBV5-1 to TRBJ2-3; D might be TRBD1 (6 bases). The CDR3 sequence is 15 residues long. Looked up from germline, CDR1 is SGHRS and CDR2 is YFSETQ. V lost 4 bases to trimming and J lost 6 bases, with 18 bases between them.

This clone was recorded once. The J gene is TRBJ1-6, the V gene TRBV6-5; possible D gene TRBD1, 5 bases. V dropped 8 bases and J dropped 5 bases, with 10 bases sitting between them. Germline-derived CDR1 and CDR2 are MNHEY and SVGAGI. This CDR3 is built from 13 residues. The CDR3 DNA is TGTGCCAGCCGGGGGGGAAATAATTCACCCCTCCACTTT. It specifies CASRGGNNSPLHF.

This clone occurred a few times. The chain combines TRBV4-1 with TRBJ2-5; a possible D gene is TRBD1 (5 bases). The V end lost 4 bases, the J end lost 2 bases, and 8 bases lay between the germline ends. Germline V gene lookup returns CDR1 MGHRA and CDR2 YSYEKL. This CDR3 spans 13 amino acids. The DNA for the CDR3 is TGCGCCAGCAGCCCCCAGGGACAAGAGACCCAGTACTTC. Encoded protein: CASSPQGQETQYF.

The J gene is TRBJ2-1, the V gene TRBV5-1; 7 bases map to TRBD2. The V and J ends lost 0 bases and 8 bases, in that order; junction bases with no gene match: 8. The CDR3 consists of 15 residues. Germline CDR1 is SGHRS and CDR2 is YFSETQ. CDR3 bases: TGCGCCAGCAGCTTGGCGGCGGGAGATTTCTATGAGCAGTTCTTC. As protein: CASSLAAGDFYEQFF. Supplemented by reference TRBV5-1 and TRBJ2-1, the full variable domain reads KAGVTQTPRYLIKTRGQQVTLSCSPISGHRSVSWYQQTPGQGLQFLFEYFSETQRNKGNFPGRFSGRQFSNSRSEMNVSTLELGDSALYLCASSLAAGDFYEQFFGPGTRLTVL.

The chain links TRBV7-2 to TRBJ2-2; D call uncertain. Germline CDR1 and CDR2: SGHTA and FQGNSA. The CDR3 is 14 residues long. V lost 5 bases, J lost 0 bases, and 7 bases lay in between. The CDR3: CASSPETNTGELFF. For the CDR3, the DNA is TGTGCCAGCAGCCCAGAAACGAACACCGGGGAGCTGTTTTTT.

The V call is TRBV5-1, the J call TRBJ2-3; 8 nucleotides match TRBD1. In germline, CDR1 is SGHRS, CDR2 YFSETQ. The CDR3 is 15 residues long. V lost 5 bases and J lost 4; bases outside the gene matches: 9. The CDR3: CASSGRQGNADTQYF. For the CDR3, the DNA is TGCGCCAGCAGTGGGAGACAGGGGAATGCAGATACGCAGTATTTT.

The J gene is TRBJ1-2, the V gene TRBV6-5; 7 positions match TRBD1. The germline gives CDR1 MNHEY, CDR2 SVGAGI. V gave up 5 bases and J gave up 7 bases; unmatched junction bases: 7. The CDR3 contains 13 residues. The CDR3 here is CASSTTGSSGYTF. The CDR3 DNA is TGTGCCAGCAGTACGACAGGGTCTAGTGGCTACACCTTC.

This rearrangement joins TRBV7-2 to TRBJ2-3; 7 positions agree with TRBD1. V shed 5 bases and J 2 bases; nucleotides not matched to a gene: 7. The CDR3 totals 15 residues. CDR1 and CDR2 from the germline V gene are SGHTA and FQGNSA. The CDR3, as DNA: TGTGCCAGCAGCGGACAGGCGAGAAACACAGATACGCAGTATTTT. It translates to CASSGQARNTDTQYF.

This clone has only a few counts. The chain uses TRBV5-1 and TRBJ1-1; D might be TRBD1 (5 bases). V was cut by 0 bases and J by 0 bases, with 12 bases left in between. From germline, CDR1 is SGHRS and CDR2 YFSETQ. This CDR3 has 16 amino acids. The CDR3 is CASSLESPGMNTEAFF. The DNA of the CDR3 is TGCGCCAGCAGCTTGGAGAGCCCAGGGATGAACACTGAAGCTTTCTTT.

The CDR3 bases are TGTGCCAGCAGTCCTTCTAGGAGGGAGCAGTTCTTC. Translation: CASSPSRREQFF. This chain uses TRBV28 with TRBJ2-1; D possibly corresponds to TRBD2 (5 bases). Germline V gene data show CDR1 as MDHEN and CDR2 as SYDVKM. The CDR3 length is 12 residues. V was trimmed by 5 bases and J by 10 bases, leaving 12 bases between them.

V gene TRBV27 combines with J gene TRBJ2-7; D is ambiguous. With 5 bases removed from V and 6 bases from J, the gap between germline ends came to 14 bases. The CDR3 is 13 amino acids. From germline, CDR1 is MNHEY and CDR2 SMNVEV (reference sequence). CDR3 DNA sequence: TGTGCCAGCAGTGATCGGCGGAACTCCGAGCAGTACTTC. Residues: CASSDRRNSEQYF.

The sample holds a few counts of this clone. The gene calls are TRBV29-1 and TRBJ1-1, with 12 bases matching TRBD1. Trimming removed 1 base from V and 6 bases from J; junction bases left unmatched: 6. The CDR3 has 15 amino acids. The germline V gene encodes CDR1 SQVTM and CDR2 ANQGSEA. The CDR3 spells CSVEVLGTGGPEAFF. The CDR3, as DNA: TGCAGCGTTGAAGTTTTAGGGACAGGGGGCCCTGAAGCTTTCTTT.

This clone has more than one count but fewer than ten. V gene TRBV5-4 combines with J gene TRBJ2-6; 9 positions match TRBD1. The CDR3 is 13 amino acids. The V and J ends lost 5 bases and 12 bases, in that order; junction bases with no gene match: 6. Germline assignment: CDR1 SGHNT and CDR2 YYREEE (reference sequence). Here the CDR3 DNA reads TGTGCCAGCAGTTGGGACAGGGAAGGCGTCCTGACTTTC. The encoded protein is CASSWDREGVLTF.

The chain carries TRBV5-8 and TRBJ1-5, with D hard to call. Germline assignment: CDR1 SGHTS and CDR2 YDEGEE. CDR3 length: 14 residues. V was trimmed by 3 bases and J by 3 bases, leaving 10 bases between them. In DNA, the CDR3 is TGTGCCAGCAGCTGGGCAAATCCCAATCAGCCCCAGCATTTT. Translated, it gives CASSWANPNQPQHF.

CDR3 loop: CSARVYGYTF. The CDR3 DNA reads as TGCAGTGCTCGGGTTTATGGCTACACCTTC. The genes are TRBV20-1 and TRBJ1-2; unclear D gene. This CDR3 comprises 10 residues. CDR1 and CDR2 (germline): DFQATT, SNEGSKA (reference sequence). The ends were cut back, 5 bases at V and 5 bases at J, with 6 bases in the middle.

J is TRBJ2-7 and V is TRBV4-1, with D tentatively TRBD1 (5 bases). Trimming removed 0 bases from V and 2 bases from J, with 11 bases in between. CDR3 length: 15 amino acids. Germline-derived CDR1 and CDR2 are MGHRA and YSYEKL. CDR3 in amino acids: CASSQDQGGAYEQYF. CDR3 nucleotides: TGCGCCAGCAGCCAAGATCAGGGCGGTGCCTACGAGCAGTACTTC.

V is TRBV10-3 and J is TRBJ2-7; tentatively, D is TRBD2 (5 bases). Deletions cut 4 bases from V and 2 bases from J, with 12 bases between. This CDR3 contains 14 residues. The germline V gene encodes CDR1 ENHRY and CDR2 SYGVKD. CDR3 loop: CAISVGEGPYEQYF. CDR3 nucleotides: TGTGCCATCAGTGTGGGAGAGGGCCCCTACGAGCAGTACTTC.

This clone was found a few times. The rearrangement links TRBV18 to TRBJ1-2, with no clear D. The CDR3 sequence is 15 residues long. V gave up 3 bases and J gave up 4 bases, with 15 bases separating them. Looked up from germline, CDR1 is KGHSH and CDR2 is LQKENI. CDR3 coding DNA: TGTGCCAGCTCACCTGTTAATCAGGCAGGCTATGGCTACACCTTC. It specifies CASSPVNQAGYGYTF.

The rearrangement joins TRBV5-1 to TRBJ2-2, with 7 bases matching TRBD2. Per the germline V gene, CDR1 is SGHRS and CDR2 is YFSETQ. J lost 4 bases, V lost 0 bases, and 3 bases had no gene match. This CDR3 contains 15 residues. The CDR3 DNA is TGCGCCAGCAGCTTGGCCACTAGCGTCACCGGGGAGCTGTTTTTT. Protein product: CASSLATSVTGELFF.

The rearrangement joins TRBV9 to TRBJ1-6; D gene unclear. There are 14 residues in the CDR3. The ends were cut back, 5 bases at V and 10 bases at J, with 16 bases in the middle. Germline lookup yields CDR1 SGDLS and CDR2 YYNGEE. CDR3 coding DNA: TGTGCCAGCAGTGGCCATGGAGGGCGCTCACCCCTCCACTTT. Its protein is CASSGHGGRSPLHF.

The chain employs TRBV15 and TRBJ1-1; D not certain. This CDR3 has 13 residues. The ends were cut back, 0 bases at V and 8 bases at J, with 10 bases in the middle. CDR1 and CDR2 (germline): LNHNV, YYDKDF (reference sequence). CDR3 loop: CATSRDLGGEAFF. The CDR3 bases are TGTGCCACCAGCAGAGATCTCGGAGGCGAAGCTTTCTTT.

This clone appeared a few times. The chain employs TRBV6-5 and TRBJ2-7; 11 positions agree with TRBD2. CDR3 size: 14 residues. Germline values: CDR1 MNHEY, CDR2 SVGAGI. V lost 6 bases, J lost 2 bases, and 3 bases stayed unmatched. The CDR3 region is CASRVAGGTYEQYF. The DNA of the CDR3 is TGTGCCAGCAGAGTAGCGGGAGGGACCTACGAGCAGTACTTC.

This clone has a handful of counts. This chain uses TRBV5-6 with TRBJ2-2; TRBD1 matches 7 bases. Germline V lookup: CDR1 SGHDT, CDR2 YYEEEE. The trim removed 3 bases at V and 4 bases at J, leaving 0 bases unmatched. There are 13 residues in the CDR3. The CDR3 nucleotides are TGTGCCAGCAGCTACAGGGGCACCGGGGAGCTGTTTTTT. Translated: CASSYRGTGELFF.

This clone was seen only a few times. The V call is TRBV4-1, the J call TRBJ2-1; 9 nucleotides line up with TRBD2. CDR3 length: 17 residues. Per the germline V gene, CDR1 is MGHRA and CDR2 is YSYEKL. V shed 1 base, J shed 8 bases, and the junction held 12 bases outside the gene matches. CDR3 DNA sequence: TGCGCCAGCAGCCAAGTAGTTAGCGGGAGATCGTCGTATGAGCAGTTCTTC. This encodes CASSQVVSGRSSYEQFF.

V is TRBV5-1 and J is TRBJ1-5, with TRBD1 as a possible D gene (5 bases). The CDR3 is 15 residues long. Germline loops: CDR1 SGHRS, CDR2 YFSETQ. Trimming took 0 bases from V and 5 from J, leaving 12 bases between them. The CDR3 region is CASSLGGGVDQPQHF. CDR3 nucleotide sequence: TGCGCCAGCAGCTTGGGGGGCGGTGTTGATCAGCCCCAGCATTTT.

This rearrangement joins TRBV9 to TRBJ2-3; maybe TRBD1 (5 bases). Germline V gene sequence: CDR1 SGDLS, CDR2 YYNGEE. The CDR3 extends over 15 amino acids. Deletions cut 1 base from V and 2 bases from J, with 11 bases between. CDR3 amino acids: CASSVQGLFTDTQYF. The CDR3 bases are TGTGCCAGCAGCGTACAGGGTTTATTCACAGATACGCAGTATTTT.

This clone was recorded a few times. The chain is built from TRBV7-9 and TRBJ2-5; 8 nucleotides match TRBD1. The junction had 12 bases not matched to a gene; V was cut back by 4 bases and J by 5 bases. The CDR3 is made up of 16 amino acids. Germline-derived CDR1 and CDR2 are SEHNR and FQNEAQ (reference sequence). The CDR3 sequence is CASSSGTGDLGETQYF. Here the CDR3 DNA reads TGTGCCAGCAGCTCCGGGACAGGTGACCTCGGGGAGACCCAGTACTTC.

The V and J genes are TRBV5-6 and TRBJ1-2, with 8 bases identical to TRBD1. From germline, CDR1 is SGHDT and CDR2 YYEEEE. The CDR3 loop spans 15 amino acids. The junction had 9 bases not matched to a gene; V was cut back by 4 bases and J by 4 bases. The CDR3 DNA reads TGTGCCAGCAGCCCTGGACAGGGACGCCTCTATGGCTACACCTTC. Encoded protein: CASSPGQGRLYGYTF.

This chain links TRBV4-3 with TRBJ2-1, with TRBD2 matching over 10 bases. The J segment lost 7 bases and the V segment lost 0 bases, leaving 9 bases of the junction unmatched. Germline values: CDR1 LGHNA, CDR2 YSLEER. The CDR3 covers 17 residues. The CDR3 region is CASSQELRLAGRNEQFF. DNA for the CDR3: TGCGCCAGCAGCCAAGAGTTGCGACTAGCGGGCCGTAATGAGCAGTTCTTC.

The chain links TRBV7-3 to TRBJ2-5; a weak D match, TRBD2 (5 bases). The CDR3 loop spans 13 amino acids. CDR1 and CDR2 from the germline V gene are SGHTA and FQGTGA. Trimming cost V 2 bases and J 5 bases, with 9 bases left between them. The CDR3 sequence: CASSLGGWETQYF. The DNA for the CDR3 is TGTGCCAGCAGCTTAGGCGGGTGGGAGACCCAGTACTTC.

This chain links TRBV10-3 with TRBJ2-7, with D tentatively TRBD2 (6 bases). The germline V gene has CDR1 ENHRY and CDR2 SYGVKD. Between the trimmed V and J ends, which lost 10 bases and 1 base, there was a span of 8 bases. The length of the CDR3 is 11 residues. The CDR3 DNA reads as TGTGCCACCGGGACTTCCTACGAGCAGTACTTC. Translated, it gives CATGTSYEQYF.